The clone carrying this TCR beta chain was observed many times. What it binds is unknown. Scientists made TCR beta libraries using quantitative 5'-RACE with molecular barcodes. Each CDR3 protein is one row after TCRdb ran MiXCR on the 5' RACE reads. The sample lists around 300,000 distinct CDR3 sequences, approximately 10% occurring once. This CDR3 has 17 amino acids. V was trimmed by 2 bases and J by 4 bases, leaving 21 bases between them. The germline gives CDR1 DFQATT, CDR2 SNEGSKA (reference sequence). These data are taken from a study of CD8 T cells in ankylosing spondylitis. Notes on the study in general: A TCR beta motif made of eight highly homologous variants seemed typical of ankylosing spondylitis blood.

The receptor's source is a female donor with ankylosing spondylitis or in good health (not recorded which). The sequencing input was blood, either unsorted or a sorted T cell fraction (not recorded which). V and J are TRBV20-1 and TRBJ2-1, with D perhaps matching TRBD2 (6 bases). CDR3 residues: CSARSRLDPPDYNEQFF. As DNA, the CDR3 is TGCAGTGCTAGATCCCGACTAGATCCCCCCGATTACAATGAGCAGTTCTTC.